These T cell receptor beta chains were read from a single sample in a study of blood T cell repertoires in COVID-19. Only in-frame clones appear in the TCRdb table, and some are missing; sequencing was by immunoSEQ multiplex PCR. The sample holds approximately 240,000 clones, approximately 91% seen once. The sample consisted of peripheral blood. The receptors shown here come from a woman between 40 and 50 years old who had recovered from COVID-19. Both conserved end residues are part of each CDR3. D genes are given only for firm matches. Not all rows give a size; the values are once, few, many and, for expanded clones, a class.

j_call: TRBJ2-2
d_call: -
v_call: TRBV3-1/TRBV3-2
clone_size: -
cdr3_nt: TGTGCCAGCAGCCAAGAGTGGAGAAGGGGCCGTTCGAACACCGGGGAGCTGTTTTTT
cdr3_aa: CASSQEWRRGRSNTGELFF

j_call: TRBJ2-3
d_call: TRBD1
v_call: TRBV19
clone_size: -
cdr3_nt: TGTGCCAGTAGGCTGGGACAGGGTCAATCAGATACGCAGTATTTT
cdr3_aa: CASRLGQGQSDTQYF

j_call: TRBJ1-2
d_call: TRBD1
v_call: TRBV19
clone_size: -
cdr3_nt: TGTGCCAGTTTAAGGGACAGTACTAACTATGGCTACACCTTC
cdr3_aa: CASLRDSTNYGYTF

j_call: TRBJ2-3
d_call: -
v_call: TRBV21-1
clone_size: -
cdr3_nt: TGTGCCAGCAGCAAAGGCGGGAGGGGGGGCACAGATACGCAGTATTTT
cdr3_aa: CASSKGGRGGTDTQYF

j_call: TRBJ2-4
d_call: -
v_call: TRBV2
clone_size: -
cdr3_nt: TGTGCCAGCATCCCAACAGAGAAAAACATTCAGTACTTC
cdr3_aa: CASIPTEKNIQYF

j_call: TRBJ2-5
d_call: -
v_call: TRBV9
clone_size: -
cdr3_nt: TGTGCCAGCAGCGTAGGTGGAGGTAGTACGCAAGAGACCCAGTACTTC
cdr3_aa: CASSVGGGSTQETQYF

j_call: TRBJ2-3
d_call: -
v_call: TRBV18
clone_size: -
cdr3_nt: TGTGCCAGCTCACCACCTCAACTTAGCACAGATACGCAGTATTTT
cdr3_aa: CASSPPQLSTDTQYF

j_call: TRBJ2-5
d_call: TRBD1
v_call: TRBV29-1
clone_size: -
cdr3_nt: TGCAGCGCTAGACAGGGGGCGCCTGAAGAGACCCAGTACTTC
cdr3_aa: CSARQGAPEETQYF

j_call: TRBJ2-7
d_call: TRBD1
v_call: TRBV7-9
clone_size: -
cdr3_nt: TGTGCCAGCAGCCCGCCCCCGACAGGGTTATCCTACGAGCAGTACTTC
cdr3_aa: CASSPPPTGLSYEQYF

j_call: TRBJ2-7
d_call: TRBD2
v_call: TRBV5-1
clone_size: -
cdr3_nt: TGCGCCAGCAGCTTGGCTAGCGGAACATCCTACGAGCAGTACTTC
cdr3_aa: CASSLASGTSYEQYF

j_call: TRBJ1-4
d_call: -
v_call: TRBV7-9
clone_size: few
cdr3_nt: TGTGCCAGCAGCTACCTAGCAACTAATGAAAAACTGTTTTTT
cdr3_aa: CASSYLATNEKLFF

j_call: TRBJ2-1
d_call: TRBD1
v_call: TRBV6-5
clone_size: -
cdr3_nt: TGTGCCAGCAGCGGGACAGGACCTAATGAGCAGTTCTTC
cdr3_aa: CASSGTGPNEQFF

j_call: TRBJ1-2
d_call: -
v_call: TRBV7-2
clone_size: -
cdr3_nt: TGTGCCAGCAGCTTAGCGCGGACAGCAACTAACTATGGCTACACCTTC
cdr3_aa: CASSLARTATNYGYTF

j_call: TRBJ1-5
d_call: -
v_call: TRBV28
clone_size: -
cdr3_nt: TGTGCCAGCAGTACATACCTCGGCGCAGGGAATCAGCCCCAGCATTTT
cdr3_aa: CASSTYLGAGNQPQHF

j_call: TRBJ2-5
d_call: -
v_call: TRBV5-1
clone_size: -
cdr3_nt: TGCGCCAGCAGCAAAAGCGGGCCCCAAGAGACCCAGTACTTC
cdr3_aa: CASSKSGPQETQYF

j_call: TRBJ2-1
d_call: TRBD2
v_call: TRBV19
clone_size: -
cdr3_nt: TGTGCCAGTAGTACCCCCCCGGGACTAGCAAACTACAATGAGCAGTTCTTC
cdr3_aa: CASSTPPGLANYNEQFF

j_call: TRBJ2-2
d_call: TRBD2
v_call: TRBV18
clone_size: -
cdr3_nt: TGTGCCAGCTCACCGCCGGGACTAGCGGGAGTTTTGCCCGGGGAGCTGTTTTTT
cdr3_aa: CASSPPGLAGVLPGELFF

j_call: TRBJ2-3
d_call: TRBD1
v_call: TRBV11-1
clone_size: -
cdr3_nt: TGTGCCAGCAGCTTTGGGGGACAGGAATACACAGATACGCAGTATTTT
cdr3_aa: CASSFGGQEYTDTQYF

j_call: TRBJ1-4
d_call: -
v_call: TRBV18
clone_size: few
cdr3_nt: TGTGCCAGCTCACCGTCTACAACTAATGAAAAACTGTTTTTT
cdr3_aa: CASSPSTTNEKLFF

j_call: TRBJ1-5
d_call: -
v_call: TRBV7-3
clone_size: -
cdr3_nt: TGTGCCAGCAGCGAGTCTCGCAATCAGCCCCAGCATTTT
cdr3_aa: CASSESRNQPQHF

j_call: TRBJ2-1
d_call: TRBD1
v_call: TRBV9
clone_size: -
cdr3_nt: TGTGCCAGCAGCGCACCGGGACAGGGGGCGTCTAGCGGGTACAATGAGCAGTTCTTC
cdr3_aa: CASSAPGQGASSGYNEQFF

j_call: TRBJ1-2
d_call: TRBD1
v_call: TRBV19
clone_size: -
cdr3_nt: TGTGCCAGTCGCCTCGGACAGGGACGCGACTATGGCTACACCTTC
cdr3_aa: CASRLGQGRDYGYTF

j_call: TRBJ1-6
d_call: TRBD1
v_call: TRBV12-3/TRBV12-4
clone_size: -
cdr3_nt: TGTGCCAGCAGCCCAGGGGGTAATTCACCCCTCCACTTT
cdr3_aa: CASSPGGNSPLHF

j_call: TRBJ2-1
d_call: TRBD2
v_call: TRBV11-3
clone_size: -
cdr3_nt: TGTGCCAGCAGCTCAGCGGGAGGCCCGAATTTTGAGCAGTTCTTC
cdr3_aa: CASSSAGGPNFEQFF

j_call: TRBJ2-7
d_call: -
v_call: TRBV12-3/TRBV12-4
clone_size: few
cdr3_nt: TGTGCCAGCAGTTTAAGGGGCCTTGAAAAGCAGTACTTC
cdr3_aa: CASSLRGLEKQYF

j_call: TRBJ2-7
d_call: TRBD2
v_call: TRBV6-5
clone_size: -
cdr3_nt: TGTGCCAGCACTAGCGGGGGGCAGCCCTACGAGCAGTACTTC
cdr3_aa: CASTSGGQPYEQYF

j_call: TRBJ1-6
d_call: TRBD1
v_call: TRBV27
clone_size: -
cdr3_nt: TGTGCCAGCAGTTTCAGGGGGACTAATTCACCCCTCCACTTT
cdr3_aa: CASSFRGTNSPLHF

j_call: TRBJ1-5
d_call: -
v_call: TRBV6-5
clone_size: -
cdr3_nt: TGTGCCAGCGCCACTCATGAACGTACGCCCCAGCATTTT
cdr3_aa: CASATHERTPQHF

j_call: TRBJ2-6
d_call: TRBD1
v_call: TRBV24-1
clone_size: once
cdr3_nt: TGTGCCACCAGTGGTCCGGGACAGGGGTCTCCCGGGGCCAACGTCCTGACTTTC
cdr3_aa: CATSGPGQGSPGANVLTF

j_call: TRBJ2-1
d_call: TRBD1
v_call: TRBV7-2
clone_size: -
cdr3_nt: TGTGCCAGCAGCTTAGAGGGACAGGTCTACAATGAGCAGTTCTTC
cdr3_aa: CASSLEGQVYNEQFF

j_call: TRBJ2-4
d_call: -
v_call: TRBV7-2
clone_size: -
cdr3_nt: TGTGCCAGCAGCTTATCATCAGCCAAAAACATTCAGTACTTC
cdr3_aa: CASSLSSAKNIQYF

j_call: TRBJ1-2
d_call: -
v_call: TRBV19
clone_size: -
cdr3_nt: TGTGCCAGTAGTATAAATGGACAGAACTATGGCTACACCTTC
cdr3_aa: CASSINGQNYGYTF

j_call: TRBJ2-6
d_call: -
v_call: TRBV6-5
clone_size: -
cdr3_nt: TGTGCCAGCAGTAGAGGGTTCTCTGGGGCCAACGTCCTGACTTTC
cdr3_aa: CASSRGFSGANVLTF

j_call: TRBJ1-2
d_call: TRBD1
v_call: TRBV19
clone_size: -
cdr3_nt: TGTGCCAGTAGTAGGAGCGACAGGGGGAACTATGGCTACACCTTC
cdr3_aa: CASSRSDRGNYGYTF

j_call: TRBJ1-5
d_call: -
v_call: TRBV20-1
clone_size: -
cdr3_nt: TGCAGTGCTAGTGATCAGGGAAGGAGCAATCAGCCCCAGCATTTT
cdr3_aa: CSASDQGRSNQPQHF

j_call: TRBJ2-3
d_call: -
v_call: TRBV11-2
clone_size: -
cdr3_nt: TGTGCCAGCAGCTTAGATCGAACAGTTGGTGATACGCAGTATTTT
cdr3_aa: CASSLDRTVGDTQYF

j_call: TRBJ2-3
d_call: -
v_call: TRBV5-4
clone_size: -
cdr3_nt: TGTGCCAGCAGCACCCTCGGGACTGGATACACAGATACGCAGTATTTT
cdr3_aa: CASSTLGTGYTDTQYF

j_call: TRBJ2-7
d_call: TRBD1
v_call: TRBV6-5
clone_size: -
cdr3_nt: TGTGCCAGCAGCTTAGGGACAGGGGTCTCCTACGAGCAGTACTTC
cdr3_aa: CASSLGTGVSYEQYF

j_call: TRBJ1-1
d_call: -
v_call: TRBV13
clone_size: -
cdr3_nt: TGTGCCAGCAGCTTAGCGACATACGGTGGGAACACTGAAGCTTTCTTT
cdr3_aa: CASSLATYGGNTEAFF

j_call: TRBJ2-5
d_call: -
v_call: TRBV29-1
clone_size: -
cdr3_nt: TGCAGCGTAGACTGGACACGCCAAGAGACCCAGTACTTC
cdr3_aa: CSVDWTRQETQYF

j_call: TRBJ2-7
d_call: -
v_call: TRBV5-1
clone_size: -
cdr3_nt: TGCGCCAGCAGCCTAGGACAGTCCTACGAGCAGTACTTC
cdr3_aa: CASSLGQSYEQYF